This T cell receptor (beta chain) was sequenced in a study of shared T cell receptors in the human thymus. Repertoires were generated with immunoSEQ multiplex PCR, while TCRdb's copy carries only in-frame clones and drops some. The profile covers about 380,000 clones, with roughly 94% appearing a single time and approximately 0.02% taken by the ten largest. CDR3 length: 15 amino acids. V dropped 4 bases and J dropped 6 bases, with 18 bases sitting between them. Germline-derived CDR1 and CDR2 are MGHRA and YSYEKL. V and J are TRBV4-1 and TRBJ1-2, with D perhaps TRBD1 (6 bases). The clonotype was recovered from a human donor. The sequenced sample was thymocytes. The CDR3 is CASSPLRGAEDGYTF. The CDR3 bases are TGCGCCAGCAGCCCCCTCAGGGGCGCGGAGGATGGCTACACCTTC.